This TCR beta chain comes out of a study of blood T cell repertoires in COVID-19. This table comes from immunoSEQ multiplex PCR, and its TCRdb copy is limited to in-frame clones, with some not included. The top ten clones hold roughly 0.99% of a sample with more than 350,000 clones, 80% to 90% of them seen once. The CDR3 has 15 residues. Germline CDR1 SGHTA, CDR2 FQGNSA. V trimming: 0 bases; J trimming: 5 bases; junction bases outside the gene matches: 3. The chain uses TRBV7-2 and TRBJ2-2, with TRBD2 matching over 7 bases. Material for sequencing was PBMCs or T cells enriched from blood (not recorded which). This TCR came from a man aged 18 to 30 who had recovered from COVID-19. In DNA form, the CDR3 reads TGTGCCAGCAGCTTAGCGGGAGGGGCAACCGGGGAGCTGTTTTTT. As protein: CASSLAGGATGELFF.